Below, 29 T cell receptor beta chains from the same sample are listed, as sequenced in a study of cytomegalovirus exposure and HLA in healthy donors. The study ran its PCR with 60 Vbeta and 13 Jbeta primers. This table comes from immunoSEQ multiplex PCR, and its TCRdb copy is limited to in-frame clones, with some not included. This sample has 80,000 or so clones, with approximately 70% found just once. Sequencing was carried out using PBMCs. Source of these receptors: a woman aged 40 to 50 in good health and CMV-seropositive.

This clone was detected only once. The rearrangement links TRBV6-5 to TRBJ2-5; a possible D gene is TRBD2 (6 bases). The CDR3 contains 14 residues. Trimming removed 6 bases from V and 5 bases from J, with 16 bases in between. Germline CDR1 MNHEY, CDR2 SVGAGI. The CDR3 loop reads CASSTRLVGETQYF. DNA of the CDR3: TGTGCCAGCAGCACCCGACTAGTTGGTGAGACCCAGTACTTC.

The J gene is TRBJ2-2, the V gene TRBV5-6; possible D gene TRBD2, 5 bases. Germline V gene data show CDR1 as SGHDT and CDR2 as YYEEEE. Trimming removed 0 bases at V and 4 bases at J, with 10 bases between. The CDR3 covers 15 residues. The CDR3 sequence: CASSLGPAGTGELFF. CDR3 coding DNA: TGTGCCAGCAGCTTGGGGCCGGCGGGCACCGGGGAGCTGTTTTTT.

The chain couples TRBV29-1 to TRBJ1-1; 9 nucleotides match TRBD1. The CDR3 is made up of 11 amino acids. Per germline, CDR1 SQVTM and CDR2 ANQGSEA. V shed 7 bases, J shed 4 bases, and the junction held 1 base outside the gene matches. CDR3 nucleotide sequence: TGCAGCGCGGACAGGGGCACTGAAGCTTTCTTT. Translating gives CSADRGTEAFF. Looking up the rest from reference TRBV29-1 and TRBJ1-1 gives the full variable domain: SAVISQKPSRDICQRGTSLTIQCQVDSQVTMMFWYRQQPGQSLTLIATANQGSEATYESGFVIDKFPISRPNLTFSTLTVSNMSPEDSSIYLCSADRGTEAFFGQGTRLTVV.

This chain uses TRBV5-6 with TRBJ2-3, with 13 bases lining up with TRBD2. CDR3 length equals 16 residues. Germline V gene sequence: CDR1 SGHDT, CDR2 YYEEEE. Trimming took 2 bases from V and 5 from J; bases not matched to a gene: 5. Here the CDR3 reads CASSLTSGRVIDTQYF. In nucleotides, the CDR3 is TGTGCCAGCAGCTTAACTAGCGGGAGGGTTATAGATACGCAGTATTTT.

This clone showed up just once. V usage is TRBV29-1 and J usage is TRBJ1-1, with 8 bases matching TRBD1. This CDR3 has 15 residues. CDR1 and CDR2 (germline): SQVTM, ANQGSEA. V gave up 7 bases and J gave up 1 base; unmatched junction bases: 11. The CDR3 here is CSALVKGQENTEAFF. CDR3 in DNA: TGCAGCGCCCTTGTCAAGGGACAGGAGAACACTGAAGCTTTCTTT.

The rearrangement links TRBV15 to TRBJ2-7, with 11 bases identical to TRBD2. Unmatched junction bases numbered 11, after V lost 4 bases and J lost 6 bases. The CDR3 contains 16 residues. Germline CDR1 is LNHNV and CDR2 is YYDKDF (reference sequence). CDR3 in DNA: TGTGCCACCAGCAAGGCGGCCCTAGCGGGGGGTCGCGAGCAGTACTTC. This translates into CATSKAALAGGREQYF.

The chain links TRBV5-1 to TRBJ2-7; 8 positions match TRBD1. The CDR3 totals 13 residues. V was clipped by 4 bases and J by 3 bases; unmatched bases: 3. Germline V gene sequence: CDR1 SGHRS, CDR2 YFSETQ. This CDR3 reads CASSPDRVYEQYF. The CDR3 region has the DNA TGCGCCAGCAGCCCGGACAGGGTCTACGAGCAGTACTTC. Combining the CDR3 with reference TRBV5-1 and TRBJ2-7 gives the whole variable domain KAGVTQTPRYLIKTRGQQVTLSCSPISGHRSVSWYQQTPGQGLQFLFEYFSETQRNKGNFPGRFSGRQFSNSRSEMNVSTLELGDSALYLCASSPDRVYEQYFGPGTRLTVT.

The J gene is TRBJ1-1, the V gene TRBV5-1, with D tentatively TRBD1 (5 bases). Germline V gene sequence: CDR1 SGHRS, CDR2 YFSETQ. The ends were cut back, 1 base at V and 4 bases at J, with 11 bases in the middle. The CDR3 is 14 residues long. The CDR3 loop reads CASSLFQGGTEAFF. CDR3 DNA sequence: TGCGCCAGCAGCTTGTTCCAGGGCGGCACTGAAGCTTTCTTT.

The chain recombines TRBV4-3 with TRBJ2-1, with TRBD2 identical over 14 bases. Germline V gene lookup returns CDR1 LGHNA and CDR2 YSLEER. CDR3 length: 17 amino acids. After removal of 4 bases from V and 5 bases from J, the junction contained 7 bases not matched to a gene. Here the CDR3 reads CASSLWTSGGLDNEQFF. CDR3 sequence (DNA): TGCGCCAGCAGCCTCTGGACTAGCGGGGGGTTAGACAATGAGCAGTTCTTC.

The J gene is TRBJ2-1, the V gene TRBV18; possibly TRBD1 for D (5 bases). V shed 1 base and J shed 6 bases, with 7 bases lying between them. There are 13 residues in the CDR3. In germline, CDR1 is KGHSH, CDR2 LQKENI. CDR3 residues: CASSPQGINEQFF. The CDR3 DNA is TGTGCCAGCTCACCACAGGGGATCAATGAGCAGTTCTTC.

Regarding this clone: This CDR3 is also generated by other DNA sequences in the sample. The genes are TRBV30 and TRBJ1-2; TRBD1 matches at 7 bases. J lost 5 bases, V lost 5 bases, and 2 bases had no gene match. This CDR3 has 11 residues. Germline CDR1 is GTSNPN and CDR2 is SVGIG (reference sequence). The CDR3 DNA reads TGTGCCTGGTCGACAGGGTATGGCTACACCTTC. Residues: CAWSTGYGYTF.

In this sample, this clone turned up a few times. V gene TRBV6-5 combines with J gene TRBJ1-1; 12 nucleotides line up with TRBD1. Unmatched junction bases numbered 4, after V lost 6 bases and J lost 5 bases. The CDR3 covers 14 residues. Germline-derived CDR1 and CDR2 are MNHEY and SVGAGI. The CDR3, as DNA: TGTGCCAGCAGGAGGGACAGGGGGCAAACTGAAGCTTTCTTT. This translates into CASRRDRGQTEAFF.

This clone is medium-sized (0.01 to 0.1%). The genes are TRBV2 and TRBJ1-1, with D possibly TRBD1 on 5 matching bases. There are 15 residues in the CDR3. Trimming shortened V by 8 bases and J by 8 bases, and 24 bases separated the two germline ends. Germline CDR1 reads SNHLY; CDR2 reads FYNNEI. The CDR3 bases are TGTGCCAGCTCCTCAGGGTTTGTCGTTCCCGGCGAAGCTTTCTTT. Its protein is CASSSGFVVPGEAFF.

The V gene is TRBV30, the J gene TRBJ2-7; 14 bases align to TRBD2. J gave up 3 bases and V 7 bases, and 2 bases lay outside the gene matches. Germline V gene lookup returns CDR1 GTSNPN and CDR2 SVGIG (reference sequence). CDR3 size: 13 residues. The CDR3 DNA is TGTGCCTTGACTAGCGGGGGGGTCTACGAGCAGTACTTC. This gives the protein CALTSGGVYEQYF.

J is TRBJ2-1 and V is TRBV2, with 12 bases fitting TRBD2. After removal of 6 bases from V and 9 bases from J, the junction contained 9 bases not matched to a gene. Germline V lookup: CDR1 SNHLY, CDR2 FYNNEI. This CDR3 is built from 15 residues. The CDR3 region is CASRRTSGVVGEQFF. The CDR3 nucleotides read TGTGCCAGCAGGAGGACTAGCGGGGTTGTAGGTGAGCAGTTCTTC.

The rearrangement links TRBV19 to TRBJ1-1, with 8 positions matching TRBD1. Germline assignment: CDR1 LNHDA and CDR2 SQIVND (reference sequence). This CDR3 is 14 amino acids long. V shed 4 bases and J 5 bases; nucleotides not matched to a gene: 6. CDR3 residues: CASSNRQGYTEAFF. In DNA form, the CDR3 reads TGTGCCAGTAGTAACCGACAGGGGTATACTGAAGCTTTCTTT. Supplemented by reference TRBV19 and TRBJ1-1, the full variable domain reads DGGITQSPKYLFRKEGQNVTLSCEQNLNHDAMYWYRQDPGQGLRLIYYSQIVNDFQKGDIAEGYSVSREKKESFPLTVTSAQKNPTAFYLCASSNRQGYTEAFFGQGTRLTVV.

The table lists this clone with a few counts. The chain links TRBV18 to TRBJ1-2; 8 bases agree with TRBD1. V dropped 3 bases and J dropped 7; count of bases not matched to a gene: 10. The CDR3 is made up of 15 amino acids. Per germline, CDR1 KGHSH and CDR2 LQKENI. CDR3 sequence: CASSPVGQGLGGYTF. CDR3 coding DNA: TGTGCCAGCTCACCGGTCGGACAGGGATTAGGTGGCTACACCTTC. Variable domain in full (rest from reference TRBV18 and TRBJ1-2): NAGVMQNPRHLVRRRGQEARLRCSPMKGHSHVYWYRQLPEEGLKFMVYLQKENIIDESGMPKERFSAEFPKEGPSILRIQQVVRGDSAAYFCASSPVGQGLGGYTFGSGTRLTVV.

This chain connects TRBV18 to TRBJ1-5; 7 nucleotides line up with TRBD1. V shed 3 bases and J 6 bases; nucleotides not matched to a gene: 8. The CDR3 is made up of 15 amino acids. The germline V gene encodes CDR1 KGHSH and CDR2 LQKENI. The CDR3 DNA is TGTGCCAGCTCACCTGACAGGGCGTTGGGTCAGCCCCAGCATTTT. Translating gives CASSPDRALGQPQHF.

The V and J genes are TRBV29-1 and TRBJ2-2, with D tentatively TRBD1 (6 bases). V was clipped by 7 bases and J by 1 base, with 13 bases between them. Germline assignment: CDR1 SQVTM and CDR2 ANQGSEA. The CDR3 has 14 residues. The CDR3 loop reads CSARSGVNTGELFF. The CDR3 DNA follows: TGCAGCGCCAGATCAGGGGTGAACACCGGGGAGCTGTTTTTT.

The chain employs TRBV28 and TRBJ2-1; 11 bases are shared with TRBD2. Trimming took 3 bases from V and 4 from J; bases not matched to a gene: 5. CDR1 is MDHEN, CDR2 SYDVKM, per germline. The CDR3 sequence is 16 residues long. The CDR3 sequence: CASSFIAGGPYNEQFF. The CDR3 DNA follows: TGTGCCAGCAGTTTCATAGCGGGAGGGCCTTACAATGAGCAGTTCTTC.

V and J are TRBV4-1 and TRBJ2-5, with D possibly being TRBD1 (5 bases). The germline gives CDR1 MGHRA, CDR2 YSYEKL. Trimming removed 6 bases at V and 1 base at J, with 12 bases between. The CDR3 covers 14 residues. The chain's CDR3 is CASSQGPPQETQYF. The DNA of the CDR3 is TGCGCCAGCAGTCAGGGCCCTCCCCAAGAGACCCAGTACTTC.

V and J are TRBV28 and TRBJ1-2, with TRBD1 identical over 8 bases. The germline CDR1 and CDR2 sequences are MDHEN and SYDVKM. V shed 2 bases, J shed 2 bases, and the junction held 7 bases outside the gene matches. The CDR3 loop spans 16 amino acids. CDR3 bases: TGTGCCAGCAGTTTAAGTCCAGGGACAGGCAACTATGGCTACACCTTC. Translation: CASSLSPGTGNYGYTF.

This rearrangement joins TRBV30 to TRBJ1-1; the D gene is possibly TRBD1 (6 bases). The V and J ends lost 8 bases and 1 base respectively, with 20 bases between them. CDR1 is GTSNPN, CDR2 SVGIG, per germline (reference sequence). The CDR3 has 15 residues. CDR3 in DNA: TGTGCCCAAAGGCGGCGGGGGCGGGCGAACACTGAAGCTTTCTTT. This codes for CAQRRRGRANTEAFF.

The chain joins TRBV28 to TRBJ2-7; possibly TRBD2 for D (6 bases). The CDR3 runs to 12 residues. V dropped 5 bases and J dropped 12 bases, with 17 bases sitting between them. Germline CDR1 MDHEN, CDR2 SYDVKM. CDR3 amino acids: CASSAGTGDRYF. CDR3 nucleotides: TGTGCCAGCAGTGCCGGGACGGGGGATCGGTACTTC.

The J gene is TRBJ1-3, the V gene TRBV19, with TRBD1 as a possible D gene (5 bases). Per germline, CDR1 LNHDA and CDR2 SQIVND (reference sequence). V lost 7 bases, J lost 7 bases, and 17 bases lay in between. This CDR3 comprises 14 residues. The CDR3 region is CASTSRGERNTIYF. The CDR3 DNA sequence: TGTGCCAGTACCTCACGGGGGGAACGGAACACCATATATTTT.

This rearrangement joins TRBV28 to TRBJ1-6, with 9 bases matching TRBD1. This CDR3 comprises 15 residues. The germline V gene has CDR1 MDHEN and CDR2 SYDVKM. V trimming: 6 bases; J trimming: 7 bases; junction bases outside the gene matches: 7. CDR3 bases: TGTGCCAGCAGACTCGGGGACAGGGAAAATTCACCCCTCCACTTT. Its translation: CASRLGDRENSPLHF.

The chain links TRBV6-1 to TRBJ2-7; D is undetermined. The CDR3 has 13 residues. Germline-derived CDR1 and CDR2 are MNHNS and SASEGT. Trimming shortened V by 0 bases and J by 3 bases, and 6 bases separated the two germline ends. CDR3 nucleotide sequence: TGTGCCAGCAGTGAAGCCGCCAGCTACGAGCAGTACTTC. Its protein is CASSEAASYEQYF.

This clone was seen only a few times. The rearrangement links TRBV7-9 to TRBJ1-4; the D is unclear. The CDR3 consists of 14 residues. Per germline, CDR1 SEHNR and CDR2 FQNEAQ (reference sequence). Trimming removed 6 bases at V and 0 bases at J, with 8 bases between. The CDR3 bases are TGTGCCAGCAGTCCCCACACAACTAATGAAAAACTGTTTTTT. It encodes CASSPHTTNEKLFF. Based on the CDR3 plus reference TRBV7-9 and TRBJ1-4, the full variable domain is DTGVSQNPRHKITKRGQNVTFRCDPISEHNRLYWYRQTLGQGPEFLTYFQNEAQLEKSRLLSDRFSAERPKGSFSTLEIQRTEQGDSAMYLCASSPHTTNEKLFFGSGTQLSVL.

This clone was observed a few times. The V call is TRBV7-9, the J call TRBJ2-3, with TRBD1 identical over 9 bases. Trimming cost V 4 bases and J 10 bases; bases outside gene matches: 9. The CDR3 spans 14 residues. The germline gives CDR1 SEHNR, CDR2 FQNEAQ (reference sequence). For the CDR3, the DNA is TGTGCCAGCAGCTCAGGGACAGGGCAGCAAGCGCAGTATTTT. This encodes CASSSGTGQQAQYF.